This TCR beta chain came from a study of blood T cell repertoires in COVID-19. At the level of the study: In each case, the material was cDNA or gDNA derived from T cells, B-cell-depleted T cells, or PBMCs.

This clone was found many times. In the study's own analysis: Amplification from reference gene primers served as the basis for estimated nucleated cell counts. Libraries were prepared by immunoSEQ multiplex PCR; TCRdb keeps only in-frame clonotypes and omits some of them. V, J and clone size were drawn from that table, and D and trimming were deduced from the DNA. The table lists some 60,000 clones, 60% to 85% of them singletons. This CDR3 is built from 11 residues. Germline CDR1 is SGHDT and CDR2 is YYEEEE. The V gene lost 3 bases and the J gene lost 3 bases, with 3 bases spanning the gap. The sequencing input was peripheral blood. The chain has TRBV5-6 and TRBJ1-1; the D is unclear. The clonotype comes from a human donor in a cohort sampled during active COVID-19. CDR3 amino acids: CASSSYTEAFF. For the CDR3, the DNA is TGTGCCAGCAGCTCCTACACTGAAGCTTTCTTT.